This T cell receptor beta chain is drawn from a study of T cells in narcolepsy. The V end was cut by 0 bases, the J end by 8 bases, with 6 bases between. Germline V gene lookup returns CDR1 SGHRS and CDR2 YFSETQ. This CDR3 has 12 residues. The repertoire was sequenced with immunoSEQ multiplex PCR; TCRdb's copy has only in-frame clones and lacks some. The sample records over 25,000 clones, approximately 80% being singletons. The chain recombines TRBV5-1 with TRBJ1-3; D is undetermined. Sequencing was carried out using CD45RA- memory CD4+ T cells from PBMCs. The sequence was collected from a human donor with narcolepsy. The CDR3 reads CASSLVGDTIYF. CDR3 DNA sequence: TGCGCCAGCAGCTTGGTTGGGGACACCATATATTTT. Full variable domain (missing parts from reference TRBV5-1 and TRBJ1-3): KAGVTQTPRYLIKTRGQQVTLSCSPISGHRSVSWYQQTPGQGLQFLFEYFSETQRNKGNFPGRFSGRQFSNSRSEMNVSTLELGDSALYLCASSLVGDTIYFGEGSWLTVV.